This section outlines one T cell receptor beta chain sequence together with its context. Its antigen remains unidentified. With 0 bases removed from V and 6 bases from J, the gap between germline ends came to 12 bases. The V gene's germline CDR1 is LNHDA and CDR2 SQIVND (reference sequence). The CDR3 is made up of 14 amino acids. This record belongs to a study of cytomegalovirus exposure and HLA in healthy donors. Findings and limits, study-wide: First-cohort TCR clusters tended to co-occur in the 120 or so validation repertoires, a later analysis found. The majority of TCR sequences were rare, yet some public TCRs appeared in many donors. Among the CMV-associated chains, a few were confirmed in vitro as specific for CMV antigens. The listing of roughly 160 TCR beta chains classed them as cytomegalovirus-associated.

Clones were read by immunoSEQ multiplex PCR, and TCRdb kept only the in-frame ones, dropping some. The data show roughly 80,000 clones, roughly 90% seen once. The sequence came from a man aged 30 to 39 in good health and CMV-seronegative. Material for sequencing was PBMCs. The rearrangement uses TRBV19 and TRBJ2-7, with D tentatively TRBD2 (5 bases). In nucleotides, the CDR3 is TGTGCCAGTAGTATAGACGCAGGTCGGGGCGAGCAGTACTTC. It encodes CASSIDAGRGEQYF.